The rows below give T cell receptor beta chains drawn from one sample of a study of PD-1 blockade in classical Hodgkin lymphoma. Measured with immunoSEQ multiplex PCR; TCRdb has only the in-frame clones, and not every one. The sample has about 4,200 clones, 80% to 90% seen once. Sequencing was performed on CD4+ T cells from blood, taken at baseline. These receptor sequences come from a human donor with classical Hodgkin lymphoma. Both conserved end residues are part of each CDR3. Fields, in order: J gene, D gene, clone size, V gene, CDR3 protein, CDR3 DNA. D genes are given only for firm matches. Some rows have no size entry. The others give once, few or many, or a class for an expanded clone.

J gene: TRBJ2-7
D gene: NA
clone size: NA
V gene: TRBV5-6
CDR3 protein: CASSLAGRDTNEQYF
CDR3 DNA: TGTGCCAGCAGCTTGGCCGGCCGAGACACCAACGAGCAGTACTTC

J gene: TRBJ1-2
D gene: NA
clone size: few
V gene: TRBV6-5
CDR3 protein: CASSYSGYGYTF
CDR3 DNA: TGTGCCAGCAGTTACTCGGGCTATGGCTACACCTTC

J gene: TRBJ1-2
D gene: NA
clone size: NA
V gene: TRBV11-2
CDR3 protein: CASRPDLSYGYTF
CDR3 DNA: TGTGCCAGCAGGCCTGATTTATCCTATGGCTACACCTTC

J gene: TRBJ2-2
D gene: TRBD2
clone size: NA
V gene: TRBV5-1
CDR3 protein: CASSFSGTIFTGELFF
CDR3 DNA: TGCGCCAGCAGCTTCTCCGGGACTATCTTCACCGGGGAGCTGTTTTTT

J gene: TRBJ1-1
D gene: TRBD1
clone size: once
V gene: TRBV30
CDR3 protein: CAWSGTGPGGANTEAFF
CDR3 DNA: TGTGCCTGGAGTGGAACGGGTCCAGGGGGCGCGAACACTGAAGCTTTCTTT

J gene: TRBJ1-2
D gene: NA
clone size: NA
V gene: TRBV7-9
CDR3 protein: CASSLLQSDGYTF
CDR3 DNA: TGTGCCAGCAGCTTACTCCAGAGCGATGGCTACACCTTC

J gene: TRBJ1-5
D gene: NA
clone size: NA
V gene: TRBV27
CDR3 protein: CASSPNPQGYNQPQHF
CDR3 DNA: TGTGCCAGCAGTCCTAATCCACAGGGCTACAATCAGCCCCAGCATTTT

J gene: TRBJ2-5
D gene: NA
clone size: NA
V gene: TRBV21-1
CDR3 protein: CASRTILYTFSETQYF
CDR3 DNA: TGTGCCAGCAGAACCATTCTATACACTTTCTCTGAGACCCAGTACTTC

J gene: TRBJ1-1
D gene: NA
clone size: NA
V gene: TRBV19
CDR3 protein: CASSIQYGRHMNTEAFF
CDR3 DNA: TGTGCCAGTAGTATCCAGTACGGCCGGCACATGAACACTGAAGCTTTCTTT

J gene: TRBJ2-3
D gene: NA
clone size: NA
V gene: TRBV5-1
CDR3 protein: CASSSVGTDTQYF
CDR3 DNA: TGCGCCAGCTCGTCCGTGGGCACAGATACGCAGTATTTT

J gene: TRBJ1-5
D gene: TRBD1
clone size: NA
V gene: TRBV5-8
CDR3 protein: CASGQGFNQPQHF
CDR3 DNA: TGTGCCAGCGGACAGGGATTTAATCAGCCCCAGCATTTT

J gene: TRBJ2-7
D gene: NA
clone size: NA
V gene: TRBV10-1
CDR3 protein: CASSQGGPYEQYF
CDR3 DNA: TGCGCCAGCAGCCAGGGGGGCCCCTACGAGCAGTACTTC

J gene: TRBJ1-1
D gene: NA
clone size: NA
V gene: TRBV5-7
CDR3 protein: CASSLLHTEAFF
CDR3 DNA: TGTGCCAGCAGCCTCTTGCACACTGAAGCTTTCTTT

J gene: TRBJ1-3
D gene: TRBD1
clone size: NA
V gene: TRBV7-9
CDR3 protein: CASSLAAGQGLYGNTIYF
CDR3 DNA: TGTGCCAGCAGCTTAGCGGCAGGACAGGGTCTGTATGGAAACACCATATATTTT

J gene: TRBJ2-3
D gene: NA
clone size: once
V gene: TRBV7-8
CDR3 protein: CASSARWGDTQYF
CDR3 DNA: TGTGCCAGCAGCGCCCGCTGGGGAGATACGCAGTATTTT

J gene: TRBJ2-1
D gene: NA
clone size: NA
V gene: TRBV5-1
CDR3 protein: CASSFSGAYNEQFF
CDR3 DNA: TGCGCCAGCAGCTTTTCCGGGGCCTACAATGAGCAGTTCTTC

J gene: TRBJ1-5
D gene: NA
clone size: NA
V gene: TRBV19
CDR3 protein: CASSGGLSGGNQPQHF
CDR3 DNA: TGTGCCAGTAGTGGTGGCCTTTCGGGCGGCAATCAGCCCCAGCATTTT

J gene: TRBJ2-5
D gene: TRBD2
clone size: NA
V gene: TRBV7-9
CDR3 protein: CASSPGWGGQETQYF
CDR3 DNA: TGTGCCAGCAGCCCTGGTTGGGGGGGACAAGAGACCCAGTACTTC

J gene: TRBJ1-2
D gene: NA
clone size: NA
V gene: TRBV27
CDR3 protein: CASSFVGTPVYGYTF
CDR3 DNA: TGTGCCAGCAGTTTTGTTGGGACCCCTGTCTATGGCTACACCTTC

J gene: TRBJ2-5
D gene: TRBD2
clone size: NA
V gene: TRBV7-2
CDR3 protein: CASSPRSRTSGGTQYF
CDR3 DNA: TGTGCCAGCAGTCCAAGGAGCAGGACTAGCGGTGGGACCCAGTACTTC

J gene: TRBJ2-7
D gene: TRBD1
clone size: NA
V gene: TRBV12-5
CDR3 protein: CASGLPGQGYPFF
CDR3 DNA: TGTGCTAGTGGGCTACCCGGACAGGGATATCCCTTCTTC